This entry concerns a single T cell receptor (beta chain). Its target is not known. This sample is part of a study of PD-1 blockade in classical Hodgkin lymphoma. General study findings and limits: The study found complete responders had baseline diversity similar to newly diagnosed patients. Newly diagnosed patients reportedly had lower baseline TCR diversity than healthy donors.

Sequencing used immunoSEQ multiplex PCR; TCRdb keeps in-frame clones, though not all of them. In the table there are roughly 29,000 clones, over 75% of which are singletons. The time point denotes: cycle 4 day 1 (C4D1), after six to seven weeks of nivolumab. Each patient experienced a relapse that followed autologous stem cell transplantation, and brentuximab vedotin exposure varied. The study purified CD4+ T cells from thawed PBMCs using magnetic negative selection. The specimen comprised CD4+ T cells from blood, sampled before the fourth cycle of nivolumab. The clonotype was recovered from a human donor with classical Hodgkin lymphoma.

The CDR3 is CSLTLAGRTDTQYF. The DNA of the CDR3 is TGCTCTCTAACCCTAGCGGGACGCACAGATACGCAGTATTTT. V usage is TRBV29-1 and J usage is TRBJ2-3, with TRBD2 matching 9 bases. Germline lookup yields CDR1 SQVTM and CDR2 ANQGSEA. The CDR3 length is 14 residues.